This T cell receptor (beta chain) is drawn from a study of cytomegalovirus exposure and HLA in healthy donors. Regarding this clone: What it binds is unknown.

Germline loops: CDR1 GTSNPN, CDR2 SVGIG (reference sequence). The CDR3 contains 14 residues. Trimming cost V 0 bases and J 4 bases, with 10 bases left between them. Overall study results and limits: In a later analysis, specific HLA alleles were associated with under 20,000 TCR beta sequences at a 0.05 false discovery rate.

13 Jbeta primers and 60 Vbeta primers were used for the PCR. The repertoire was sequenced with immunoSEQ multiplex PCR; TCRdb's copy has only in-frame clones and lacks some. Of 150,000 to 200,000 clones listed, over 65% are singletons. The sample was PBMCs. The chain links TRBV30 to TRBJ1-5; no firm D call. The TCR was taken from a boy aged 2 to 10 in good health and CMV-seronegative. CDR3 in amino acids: CAWSVLGVNQPQHF. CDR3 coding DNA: TGTGCCTGGAGTGTACTTGGAGTGAATCAGCCCCAGCATTTT.